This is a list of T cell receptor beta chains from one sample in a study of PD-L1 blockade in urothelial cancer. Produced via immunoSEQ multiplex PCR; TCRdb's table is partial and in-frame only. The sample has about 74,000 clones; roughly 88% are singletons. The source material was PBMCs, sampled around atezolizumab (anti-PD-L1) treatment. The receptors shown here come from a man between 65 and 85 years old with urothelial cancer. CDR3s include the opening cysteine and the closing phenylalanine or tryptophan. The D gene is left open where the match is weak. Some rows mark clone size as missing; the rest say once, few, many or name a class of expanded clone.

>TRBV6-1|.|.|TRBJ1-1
TGTGCCAGCAGAAACGGTCCTAACACTGAAGCTTTCTTT
CASRNGPNTEAFF
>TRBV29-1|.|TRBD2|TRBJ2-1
TGCAGCGGGGTTAGCGGGAGCTCCTACAATGAGCAGTTCTTC
CSGVSGSSYNEQFF
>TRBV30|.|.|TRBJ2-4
TGTGCCTGGAGTGTGGGGCCGGACATTCAGTACTTC
CAWSVGPDIQYF
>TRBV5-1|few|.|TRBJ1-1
TGCGCCAGCAGCTTGTCAGGGGTGAGGACTGAAGCTTTCTTT
CASSLSGVRTEAFF
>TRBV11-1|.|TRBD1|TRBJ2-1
TGTGCCAACAACCGGCAGGGGGCGCGCGGTTGGATGTGCAATGAGCAGTTCTTC
CANNRQGARGWMCNEQFF
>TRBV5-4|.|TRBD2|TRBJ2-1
TGTGCCAGCAGCTTGGGACTAGCGGGAGTGGGGTCCTACAATGAGCAGTTCTTC
CASSLGLAGVGSYNEQFF
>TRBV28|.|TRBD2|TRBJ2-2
TGTGCCACTCGGACTAGCCGTATTGGGGAGCTGTTTTTT
CATRTSRIGELFF
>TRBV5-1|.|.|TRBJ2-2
TGCGCCAGCAGGGGAGCGGACACCGGGGAGCTGTTTTTT
CASRGADTGELFF
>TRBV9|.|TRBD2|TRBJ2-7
TGTGCCAGCAGCGTAGCTTCACTAGCGGGAGAAAACGAGCAGTACTTC
CASSVASLAGENEQYF
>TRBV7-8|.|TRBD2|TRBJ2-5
TGTGCCAGCAGCCGGACTAGCGGGAGGTCCGGAGAGACCCAGTACTTC
CASSRTSGRSGETQYF
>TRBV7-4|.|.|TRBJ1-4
TGTGCCAGCAGCTTAGGTCAGGAGGGATTCACTAATGAAAAACTGTTTTTT
CASSLGQEGFTNEKLFF
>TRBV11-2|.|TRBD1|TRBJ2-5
TGTGCCAGCAGCTTAGTAGCACAGGGGAAGGGGGAGACCCAGTACTTC
CASSLVAQGKGETQYF
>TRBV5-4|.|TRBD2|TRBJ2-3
TGTGCCAGCAGCCCGGAAAGCGGGAGGCCCACAGATACGCAGTATTTT
CASSPESGRPTDTQYF
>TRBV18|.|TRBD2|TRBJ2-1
TGTGCCAGCTCACCTCCCCCAGGACTAGCGGGAGGGAGCTCCTACAATGAGCAGTTCTTC
CASSPPPGLAGGSSYNEQFF
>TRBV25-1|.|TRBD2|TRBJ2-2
TGTGCCAGCAGTGACCTACCTGGGGGACTAGCGGTCACCGGGGAGCTGTTTTTT
CASSDLPGGLAVTGELFF
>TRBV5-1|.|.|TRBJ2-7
TGCGCCAGCAGCTCGGGAACTGGTTCCTACGAGCAGTACTTC
CASSSGTGSYEQYF
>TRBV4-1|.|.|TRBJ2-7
TGCGCCAGCAGTATCGGCGAGGGCGAGCAGTACTTC
CASSIGEGEQYF
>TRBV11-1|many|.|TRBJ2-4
TGTGCCAGCAGCTTAGGCCAAGCGGCCCAGGGGAACATTCAGTACTTC
CASSLGQAAQGNIQYF
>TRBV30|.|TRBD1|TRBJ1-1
TGTGCCTGGACCGGGACAGCGAACACTGAAGCTTTCTTT
CAWTGTANTEAFF
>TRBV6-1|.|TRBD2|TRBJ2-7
TGTGCCAGCAGTGCGACTAGCGGGAGGGCCATCGAGCAGTACTTC
CASSATSGRAIEQYF
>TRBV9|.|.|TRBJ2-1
TGTGCCAGCAGCGTGACAGGCCCGTCCATCAATGAGCAGTTCTTC
CASSVTGPSINEQFF
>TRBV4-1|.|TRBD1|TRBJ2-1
TGCGCCAGCAGCGACACAGGGGTGGGAAATGAGCAGTTCTTC
CASSDTGVGNEQFF
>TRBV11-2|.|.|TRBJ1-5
TGTGCCAGCAGCTTAGATTTCCAACAGCCCCAGCATTTT
CASSLDFQQPQHF
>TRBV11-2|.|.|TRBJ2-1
TGTGCCAGCACCCCGCTATCCCCATTTAAGGGGCTCGACAATGAGCAGTTCTTC
CASTPLSPFKGLDNEQFF
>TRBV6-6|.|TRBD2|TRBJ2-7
TGTGCCAGCAGTTTAGCGGGAGGGACCTACGAGCAGTACTTC
CASSLAGGTYEQYF
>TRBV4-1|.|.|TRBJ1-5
TGCGCCAGCAGCTACAGGGTACTGTCGACCTATAGCAATCAGCCCCAGCATTTT
CASSYRVLSTYSNQPQHF
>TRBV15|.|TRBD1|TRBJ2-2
TGTGCCACCGAAGGATGGACAGGGGGCCACACCGGGGAGCTGTTTTTT
CATEGWTGGHTGELFF
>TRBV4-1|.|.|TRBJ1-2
TGCGCCAGCAGCCACCGACACAGGGTCGGGGGGGATCACTGGGGGGCTAACTATGGCTACACCTTC
CASSHRHRVGGDHWGANYGYTF
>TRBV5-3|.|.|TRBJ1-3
TGTGCCAGAAGCTTGGTATCCGGGGTTGGAAACACCATATATTTT
CARSLVSGVGNTIYF
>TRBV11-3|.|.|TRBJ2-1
TGTGCCAGCAGCTCCGGGGGAACTGGCCGAAATGAGCAGTTCTTC
CASSSGGTGRNEQFF
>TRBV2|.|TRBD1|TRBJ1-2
TGTGCCAGCTGGGACAGGGACAACTATGGCTACACCTTC
CASWDRDNYGYTF
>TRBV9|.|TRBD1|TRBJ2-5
TGTGCCAGCAGCCCTCGGGACAGGGTACAAGAGACCCAGTACTTC
CASSPRDRVQETQYF
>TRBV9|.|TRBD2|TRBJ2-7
TGTGCCAGCAGCGCGGGGGGACTAGCGGGAGAGGGTAGCTACGAGCAGTACTTC
CASSAGGLAGEGSYEQYF
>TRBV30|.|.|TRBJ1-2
TGTGCCTGGTGGGAGGGTTACTACACCTTC
CAWWEGYYTF
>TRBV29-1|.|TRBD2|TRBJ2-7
TGCAGCGCCTCTAGCGGGGGTAACTACGAGCAGTACTTC
CSASSGGNYEQYF
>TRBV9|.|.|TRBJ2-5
TGTGCCAGCAGCGTGATACCTGACGGGGAGACCCAGTACTTC
CASSVIPDGETQYF
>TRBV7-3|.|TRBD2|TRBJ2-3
TGTGCCAGCAGCTTAGGACTAGCGGGTAGCACAGATACGCAGTATTTT
CASSLGLAGSTDTQYF
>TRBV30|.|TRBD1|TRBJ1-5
TGTGCCTGGAGAGAGACAGGGGCCCCCAATCAGCCCCAGCATTTT
CAWRETGAPNQPQHF
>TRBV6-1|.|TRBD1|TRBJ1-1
TGTGCCAGCAGCGAAAAAAGAGAACCCCGACAGGGGGACGCTGAAGCTTTCTTT
CASSEKREPRQGDAEAFF
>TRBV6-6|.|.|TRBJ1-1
TGTGCCAGCAGTCCTCAGGGCTGGGACACTGAAGCTTTCTTT
CASSPQGWDTEAFF
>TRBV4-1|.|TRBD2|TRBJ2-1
TGCGCCAGCAGCCAAGAGGGACTAACTGATGAGCAGTTCTTC
CASSQEGLTDEQFF
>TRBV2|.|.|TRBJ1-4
TGTGCCAGCAGTGTAGAAGCGGGAGCAAAACTGTTTTTT
CASSVEAGAKLFF
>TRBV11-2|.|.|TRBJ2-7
TGTGCCAGCAGCTTGGGGGCCAGGGGCTCCTACGAGCAGTACTTC
CASSLGARGSYEQYF
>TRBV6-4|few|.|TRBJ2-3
TGTGCCAGCAGTGACGCAGGGGGCACAGATACGCAGTATTTT
CASSDAGGTDTQYF
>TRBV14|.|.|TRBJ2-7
TGTGCCAGCAGCCAAGAGGTAACAGGGTTGGGCGAGCAGTACTTC
CASSQEVTGLGEQYF
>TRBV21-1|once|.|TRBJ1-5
TGTGCCAGCAGCAGGGGCAGCAGGCATCCTAGCAATCAGCCCCAGCATTTT
CASSRGSRHPSNQPQHF
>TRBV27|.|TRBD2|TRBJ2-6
TGTGCCAGCAGTTTAAAGCCCGGGGGGGGGACTGGGGCCAACGTCCTGACTTTC
CASSLKPGGGTGANVLTF
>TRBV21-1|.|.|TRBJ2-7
TGTGCCAGCAGCAAGGAGGCCGGGGGGCAAATGTTGTACGAGCAGTACTTC
CASSKEAGGQMLYEQYF
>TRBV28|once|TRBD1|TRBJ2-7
TGTGCCAGCAGTTTAATTGGAGGACAGGGGGCCGTCGAGCAGTACTTC
CASSLIGGQGAVEQYF
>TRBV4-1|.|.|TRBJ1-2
TGCGCCAGCAGCCAAGATTTGGTGGAGGGAGACGGCTACACCTTC
CASSQDLVEGDGYTF
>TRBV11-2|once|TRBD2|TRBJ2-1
TGTGCCAGCAGCCCTAGCGGGAGTTTACATGAGCAGTTCTTC
CASSPSGSLHEQFF
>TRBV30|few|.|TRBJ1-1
TGTGCCTACACAATCACGACAGGAGCGATCACTGAAGCTTTCTTT
CAYTITTGAITEAFF